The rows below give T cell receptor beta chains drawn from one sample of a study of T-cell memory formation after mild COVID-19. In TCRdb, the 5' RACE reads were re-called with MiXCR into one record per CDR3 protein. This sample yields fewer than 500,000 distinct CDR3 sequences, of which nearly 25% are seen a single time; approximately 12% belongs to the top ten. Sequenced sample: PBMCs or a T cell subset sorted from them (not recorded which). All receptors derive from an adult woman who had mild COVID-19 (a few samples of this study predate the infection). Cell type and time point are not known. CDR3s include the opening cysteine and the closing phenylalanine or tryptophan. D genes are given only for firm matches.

CDR3aa: CASSIRGVMVQFF
v_gene: TRBV19
d_gene: .

CDR3aa: CASSLGAGPPADTQYF
v_gene: TRBV12-3/TRBV12-4
d_gene: .

CDR3aa: CASSVESGGGGTDTQYF
v_gene: TRBV6-1
d_gene: TRBD2

CDR3aa: CSAKRPGTTSSTGELFF
v_gene: TRBV20-1
d_gene: TRBD2

CDR3aa: CASSQIPQGWDEQYF
v_gene: TRBV4-1
d_gene: .

CDR3aa: CASSSQGAPGQPQHF
v_gene: TRBV5-1
d_gene: TRBD1

CDR3aa: CASRLAKNIQYF
v_gene: TRBV12-3/TRBV12-4
d_gene: .

CDR3aa: CASSPGRASGELFF
v_gene: TRBV9
d_gene: .

CDR3aa: CASRHQESTEAFF
v_gene: TRBV3-1
d_gene: .

CDR3aa: CATSDFIGQYF
v_gene: TRBV24-1
d_gene: .

CDR3aa: CASSVASGSGDEQFF
v_gene: TRBV9
d_gene: TRBD2

CDR3aa: CASSLGSRGFHNEQFF
v_gene: TRBV11-2
d_gene: .

CDR3aa: CASSLWLAGSYEQYF
v_gene: TRBV12-3/TRBV12-4
d_gene: TRBD2

CDR3aa: CASSLAGRGRYTDTQYF
v_gene: TRBV7-2
d_gene: TRBD1

CDR3aa: CSVRERGPNEQFF
v_gene: TRBV29-1
d_gene: .

CDR3aa: CASSPGGAIEAFF
v_gene: TRBV11-2
d_gene: TRBD1

CDR3aa: CASSLTGISTDTQYF
v_gene: TRBV5-1
d_gene: .

CDR3aa: CAWSTGLANNEQFF
v_gene: TRBV30
d_gene: TRBD2

CDR3aa: CSARDPYADTQYF
v_gene: TRBV20-1
d_gene: .

CDR3aa: CASSIRTSGGNEQFF
v_gene: TRBV12-3/TRBV12-4
d_gene: TRBD2

CDR3aa: CAISVGDRRDEQFF
v_gene: TRBV10-3
d_gene: .

CDR3aa: CASSLTPPRGARTEAFF
v_gene: TRBV7-3
d_gene: TRBD1

CDR3aa: CASSPSGPPRDTQYF
v_gene: TRBV12-3/TRBV12-4
d_gene: .

CDR3aa: CASTTLAGAGEQFF
v_gene: TRBV12-3/TRBV12-4
d_gene: TRBD2

CDR3aa: CASSLDLPESYEQYF
v_gene: TRBV11-2
d_gene: .

CDR3aa: CASSLEGINYGYTF
v_gene: TRBV5-1
d_gene: .

CDR3aa: CASSSGTGGWGYQETQYF
v_gene: TRBV3-1
d_gene: TRBD1

CDR3aa: CASSSLAGVAKNIQYF
v_gene: TRBV12-3/TRBV12-4
d_gene: TRBD2

CDR3aa: CASSSAGTGVREQFF
v_gene: TRBV5-5
d_gene: TRBD1

CDR3aa: CASSIGHIPPLMNTEAFF
v_gene: TRBV19
d_gene: .

CDR3aa: CASSLIGTDSYEQYF
v_gene: TRBV4-1
d_gene: TRBD1

CDR3aa: CASSFRTGGHEQFF
v_gene: TRBV5-6
d_gene: TRBD1

CDR3aa: CASSLGASENIQYF
v_gene: TRBV7-2
d_gene: .

CDR3aa: CASSLETGRGTEAFF
v_gene: TRBV5-1
d_gene: .

CDR3aa: CASSPHGAGPFRETQYF
v_gene: TRBV7-8
d_gene: .

CDR3aa: CASLRGLASEQFF
v_gene: TRBV12-3/TRBV12-4
d_gene: .

CDR3aa: CASSTSGRFYNEQFF
v_gene: TRBV3-1
d_gene: TRBD2